In its sample, the clone carrying this T cell receptor (beta chain) was seen a few times. Time point here: pre-sensitization, week 0. As to treatment: therapeutic diphenylcyclopropenone sensitization with weekly scalp DPC. People who gave samples had alopecia, were 18 to 70 years old, and were suitable for DPC. The entry originates in a study of human T cells and chemical hapten exposure. One entry per CDR3 protein, called by TCRdb with MiXCR from the RACE reads. The data contain 270,000 or so distinct CDR3 sequences, roughly 8% of them singletons. The sequenced sample was whole blood, obtained in connection with sensitization to the hapten diphenylcyclopropenone (DPC). The sequence was collected from a man younger than 35 with alopecia areata. Some clones in this sample may be carry-over from other donors' samples.

The CDR3 spells CASSLGVSNYGYTF. The CDR3 nucleotides are TGTGCCAGCAGTTTAGGGGTTTCAAACTATGGCTACACCTTC. J is TRBJ1-2 and V is TRBV28; D gene unclear. Trimming shortened V by 2 bases and J by 2 bases, and 9 bases separated the two germline ends. The CDR3 is 14 residues long. Germline loops: CDR1 MDHEN, CDR2 SYDVKM.